This T cell receptor beta chain emerged from a study of shared clonotypes between healthy human individuals (dated by TCRdb to 2020 to 2021). Study-wide context: The cohort included three men and a couple of women between 18 and 49 years of age. For each donor, CD4 naive and CD4 memory were each given three plates, CD8 naive was given two plates, and CD8 memory was given one plate. To estimate repertoire size and how much clonotypes are shared between individuals, the study performed deep sequencing of blood TCR repertoires from a few healthy adults. Different laboratories and diverse techniques were used to prepare libraries and sequence TCR repertoires, to increase sequencing depth and limit assay-specific biases. Per donor, leukapheresis produced somewhere between about 0.94 and 8.9 billion PBMCs.

The investigation overall reported the following: Larger estimated clonotype richness was generally found for naive subsets than for memory subsets. Pairwise subsampling indicated that sequencing depth was expected to affect the degree of clonotype sharing among donors. The small number of donors limited the genetic and exposure-history diversity represented. When a handful of donors were compared, the shared fraction of clonotypes was about 5.4% for naive CD4, around 4% for naive CD8, 2% to 2.5% for memory CD4, and 0.35% to 0.4% for memory CD8. Higher generation probabilities were observed for clonotypes shared by all four sorted-subset donors than for non-shared clonotypes. Incomplete sequencing was indicated by rarefaction of sorted-subset datasets, despite the large sequencing depth. Only blood was sampled, and tissue TCR repertoires likely differ from those in blood.

CD8 naive samples were obtained by positive selection for CCR7 among CD45RO-negative cells, yielding a CD45RA+CCR7+ population from which TemRA cells were excluded. Healthy HIV-negative adults with no recently reported acute infections or vaccinations were included as donors. Every donor was a Caucasian adult residing in Nashville, Tennessee, USA. Blood was collected by leukapheresis, and PBMCs were isolated by Ficoll-Histopaque density gradient centrifugation and then cryopreserved in liquid nitrogen vapor phase. Analytical flow cytometry was used to check the purity and quantity of every magnetically sorted T cell population. From each sorted fraction, genomic DNA was isolated and quantified by UV absorbance on a Nanodrop 2000c. For this clone: The antigen this receptor binds is unknown. Base qualities are missing; no much larger clone stands one base away.

Using the deep immunoSEQ assay, TCR CDR3 regions were amplified from genomic DNA by multiplex PCR. Extracted genomic DNA from each cell subset was distributed evenly across all wells of several immunoSEQ 96-well plates, and each plate was treated as a replicate. Each replicate PCR for sorted subsets received about 220 ng genomic DNA, equal to roughly 30,000 T cell genomes. Purified libraries were measured with a Qubit 3.0 fluorometer, size-checked on a Bioanalyzer 2100, and measured again with the KAPA Library Quantification kit. A separate single-read 150-cycle Illumina NextSeq 550 flow cell was used to sequence each immunoSEQ 96-well plate. The paper's processing steps were these. Because the immunoSEQ output included only junctional sequences and no quality scores, the filtering could not be the same as the filtering used for full-length reads. Sequences were annotated with PyIR, a Python wrapper for IgBLAST v1.9, and V/J genes and CDR3 were assigned using IMGT germline references. Reads were removed for weak V/J assignments (E-value above 1e-6), missing CDR3, stop codons, out-of-frame junctions, or ambiguous translated residues. A V3J clonotype was defined by an identical inferred V gene, J gene, and CDR3 amino acid sequence. Percentage overlap between repertoires was calculated by dividing the number of shared unique clonotypes by the size of the smaller repertoire. Repertoire richness was assessed with RTK rarefaction, the Chao1 estimator, and Recon v2.1 estimates of unobserved clonotypes. For all TCRbeta clonotypes obtained by the gDNA method from four donors, generation probabilities were computed with OLGA. What TCRdb holds here is the immuneACCESS table cut down to in-frame rearrangements. Part of the clones is not present; checked against another copy, under half of the missing clones reflect an unresolved V gene, and the others are unexplained. That table is the source of V, J and clone size, and D and trimming were worked out from the DNA. The sample includes about 2.2 million clones, with just over 90% observed a single time. The top ten clones comprise more than 1.5% of the sample.

This receptor was identified in a man between 18 and 35 years old in good health. Some clones in this sample may be carry-over from other donors' samples. The specimen sequenced was naive CD8+ T cells from PBMCs. The label giving this sample's cell subset or site can be read as: CD45RA+CCR7+.

The bases are TGTGCCAGCAGCCCGTGGAGCGGGGCCTACGAGCAGTACTTC. It specifies CASSPWSGAYEQYF. The sequence joins TRBV27 to TRBJ2-7; 7 bases in the middle match TRBD2. Trimming accounts for 6 bases at V and 2 bases at J, while the number of junction bases matched to no gene is 7. The germline V gene (reference sequence) specifies MNHEY as CDR1 and SMNVEV as CDR2. Measured from the cysteine to the phenylalanine, the CDR3 is 14 residues long. Only the CDR3 part of the read is kept: 42 bases, read in frame from the first base.